Reported below is one T cell receptor beta chain. The sample comes from a study of technical replicates of blood from a handful of donors. Here immunoSEQ multiplex PCR was the method, and the copy in TCRdb shows in-frame clones only, minus some. The repertoire has almost 65,000 clones, more than 75% of them found once; the top ten carry 5.1%. The V gene's germline CDR1 is SQVTM and CDR2 ANQGSEA. This CDR3 region has 13 residues. The germline V and J ends were trimmed by 0 bases and 8 bases, with 13 bases remaining between them. V gene TRBV29-1 combines with J gene TRBJ1-2; D might be TRBD1 (5 bases). This clonotype was sampled from a human donor in good health. Some clones in this sample may be carry-over from other donors' samples. Specimen: PBMCs. CDR3 DNA sequence: TGCAGCGTTGAAGATCGGCAGGGATGGGGCTACACCTTC. Protein: CSVEDRQGWGYTF. The variable domain in full, completed from reference TRBV29-1 and TRBJ1-2, reads SAVISQKPSRDICQRGTSLTIQCQVDSQVTMMFWYRQQPGQSLTLIATANQGSEATYESGFVIDKFPISRPNLTFSTLTVSNMSPEDSSIYLCSVEDRQGWGYTFGSGTRLTVV.